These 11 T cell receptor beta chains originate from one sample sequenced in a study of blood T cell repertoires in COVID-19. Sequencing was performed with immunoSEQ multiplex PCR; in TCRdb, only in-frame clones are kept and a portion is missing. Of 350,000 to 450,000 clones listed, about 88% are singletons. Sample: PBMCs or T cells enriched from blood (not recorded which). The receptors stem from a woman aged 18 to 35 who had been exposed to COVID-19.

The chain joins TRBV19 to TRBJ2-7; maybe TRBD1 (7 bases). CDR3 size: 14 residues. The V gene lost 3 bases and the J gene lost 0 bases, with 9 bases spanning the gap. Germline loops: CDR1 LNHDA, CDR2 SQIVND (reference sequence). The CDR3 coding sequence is TGTGCCAGTAGTATCCAGGGGGGCTCCTACGAGCAGTACTTC. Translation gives CASSIQGGSYEQYF.

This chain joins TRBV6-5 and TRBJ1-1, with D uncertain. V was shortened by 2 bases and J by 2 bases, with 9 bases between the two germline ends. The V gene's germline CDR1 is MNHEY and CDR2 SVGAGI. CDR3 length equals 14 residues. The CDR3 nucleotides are TGTGCCAGCAGTTACGTCGGGGAAAACACTGAAGCTTTCTTT. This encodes CASSYVGENTEAFF.

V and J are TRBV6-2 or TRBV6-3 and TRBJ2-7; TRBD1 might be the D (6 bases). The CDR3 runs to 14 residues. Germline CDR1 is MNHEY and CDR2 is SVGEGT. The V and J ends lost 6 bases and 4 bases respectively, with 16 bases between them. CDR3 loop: CASSSTGTRYEQYF. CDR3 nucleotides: TGTGCCAGCAGCTCCACCGGGACAAGATACGAGCAGTACTTC.

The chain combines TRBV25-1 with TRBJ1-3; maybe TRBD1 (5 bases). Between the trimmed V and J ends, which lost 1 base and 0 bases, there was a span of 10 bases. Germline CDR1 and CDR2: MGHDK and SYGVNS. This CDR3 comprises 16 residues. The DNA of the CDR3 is TGTGCCAGCAGTGAATCTACAGGCAGCTCTGGAAACACCATATATTTT. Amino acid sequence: CASSESTGSSGNTIYF.

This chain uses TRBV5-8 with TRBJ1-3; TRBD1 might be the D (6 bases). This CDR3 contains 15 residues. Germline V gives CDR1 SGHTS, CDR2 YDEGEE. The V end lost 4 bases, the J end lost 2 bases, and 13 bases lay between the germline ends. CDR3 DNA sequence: TGTGCCAGCAGCGGGGTGACAGGTCCTGGAAACACCATATATTTT. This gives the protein CASSGVTGPGNTIYF.

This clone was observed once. The DNA of the CDR3 is TGCGCCAGCAGCTTTGGCAGGTTGAACACTGAAGCTTTCTTT. Its translation: CASSFGRLNTEAFF. The V and J genes are TRBV5-1 and TRBJ1-1; D gene ambiguous. Germline V gives CDR1 SGHRS, CDR2 YFSETQ. Trimming shortened V by 2 bases and J by 0 bases, and 8 bases separated the two germline ends. The CDR3 has 14 amino acids.

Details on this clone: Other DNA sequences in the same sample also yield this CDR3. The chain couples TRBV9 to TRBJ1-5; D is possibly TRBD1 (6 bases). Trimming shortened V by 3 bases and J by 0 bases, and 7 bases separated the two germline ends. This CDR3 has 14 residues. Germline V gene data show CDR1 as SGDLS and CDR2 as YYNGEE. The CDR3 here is CASSAGDSNQPQHF. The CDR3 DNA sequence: TGTGCCAGCAGCGCAGGGGATAGCAATCAGCCCCAGCATTTT.

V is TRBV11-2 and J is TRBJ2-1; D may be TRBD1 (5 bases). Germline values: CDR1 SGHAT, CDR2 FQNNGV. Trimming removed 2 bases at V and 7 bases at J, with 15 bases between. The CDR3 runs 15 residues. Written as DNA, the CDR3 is TGTGCCAGCAGCTTATCATCTTTCCAGGGAAATGAGCAGTTCTTC. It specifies CASSLSSFQGNEQFF.

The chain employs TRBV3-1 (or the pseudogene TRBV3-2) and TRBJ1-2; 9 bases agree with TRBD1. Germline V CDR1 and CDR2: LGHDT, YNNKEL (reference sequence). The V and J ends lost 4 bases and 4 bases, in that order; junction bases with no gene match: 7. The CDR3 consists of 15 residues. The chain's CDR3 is CASSLWDRDSYGYTF. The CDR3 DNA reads TGTGCCAGCAGCCTTTGGGACAGGGACAGCTATGGCTACACCTTC.

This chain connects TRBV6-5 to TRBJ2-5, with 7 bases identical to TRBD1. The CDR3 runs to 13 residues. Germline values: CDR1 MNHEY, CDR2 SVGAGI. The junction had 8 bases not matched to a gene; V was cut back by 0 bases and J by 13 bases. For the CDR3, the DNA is TGTGCCAGCAGTTACTCAAGACAGGGTAGGGTGTACTTC. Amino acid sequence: CASSYSRQGRVYF.

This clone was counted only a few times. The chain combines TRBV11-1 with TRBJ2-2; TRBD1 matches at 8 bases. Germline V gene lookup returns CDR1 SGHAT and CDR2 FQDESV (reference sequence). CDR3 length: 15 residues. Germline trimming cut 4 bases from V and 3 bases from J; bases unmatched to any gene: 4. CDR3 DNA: TGTGCCAGCAGCTCACAGGGGGTCGACACCGGGGAGCTGTTTTTT. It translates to CASSSQGVDTGELFF.